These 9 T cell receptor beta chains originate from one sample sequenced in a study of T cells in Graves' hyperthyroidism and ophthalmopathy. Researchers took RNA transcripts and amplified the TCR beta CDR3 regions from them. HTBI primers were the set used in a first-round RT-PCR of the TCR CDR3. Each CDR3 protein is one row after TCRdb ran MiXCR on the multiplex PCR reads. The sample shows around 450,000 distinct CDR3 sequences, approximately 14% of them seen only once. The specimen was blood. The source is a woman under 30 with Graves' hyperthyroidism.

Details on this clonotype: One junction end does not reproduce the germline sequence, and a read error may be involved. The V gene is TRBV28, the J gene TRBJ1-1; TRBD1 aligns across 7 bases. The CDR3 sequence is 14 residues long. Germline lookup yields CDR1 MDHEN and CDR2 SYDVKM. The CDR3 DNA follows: TGTGCCAGCAGACCGACGGGACAGAACACTGAAGCTTCCTTT. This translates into CASRPTGQNTEASF.

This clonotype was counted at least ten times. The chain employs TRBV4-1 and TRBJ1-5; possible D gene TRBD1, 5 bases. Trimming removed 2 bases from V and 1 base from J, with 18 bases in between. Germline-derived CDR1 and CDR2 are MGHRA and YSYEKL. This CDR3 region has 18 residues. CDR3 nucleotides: TGCGCCAGCAGCCAACCGGGAATCAGGGTCAGAAGCAATCAGCCCCAGCATTTT. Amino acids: CASSQPGIRVRSNQPQHF.

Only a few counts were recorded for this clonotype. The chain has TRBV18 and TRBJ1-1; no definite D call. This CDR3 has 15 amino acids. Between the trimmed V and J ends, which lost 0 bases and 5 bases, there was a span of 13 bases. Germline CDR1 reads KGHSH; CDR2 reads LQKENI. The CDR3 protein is CASSPPASAGTEAFF. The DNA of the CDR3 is TGTGCCAGCTCACCACCAGCCTCGGCCGGGACTGAAGCTTTCTTT.

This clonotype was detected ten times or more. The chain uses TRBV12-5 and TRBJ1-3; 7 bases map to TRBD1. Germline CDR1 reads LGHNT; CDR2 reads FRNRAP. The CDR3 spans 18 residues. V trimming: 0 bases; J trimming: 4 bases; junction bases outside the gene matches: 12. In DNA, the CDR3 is TGTGCTAGTGGTTTGGTACCGGGAGACAGGGTCAGCGGAAACACCATATATTTT. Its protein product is CASGLVPGDRVSGNTIYF.

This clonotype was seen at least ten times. The CDR3: CASSGQPNNSPLHF. CDR3 in DNA: TGTGCCAGCAGCGGACAGCCAAATAATTCACCCCTCCACTTT. V and J are TRBV27 and TRBJ1-6; D perhaps matches TRBD1 (6 bases). The CDR3 is 14 residues long. The germline V and J ends were trimmed by 6 bases and 5 bases, with 11 bases remaining between them. CDR1 and CDR2 (germline): MNHEY, SMNVEV (reference sequence).

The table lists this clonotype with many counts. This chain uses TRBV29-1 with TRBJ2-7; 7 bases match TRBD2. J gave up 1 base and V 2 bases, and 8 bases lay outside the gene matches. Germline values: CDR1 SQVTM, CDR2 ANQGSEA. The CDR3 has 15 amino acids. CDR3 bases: TGCAGCGTTGAAACGGGTAAGGGAGGGTCCTACGAGCAGTACTTC. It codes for CSVETGKGGSYEQYF.

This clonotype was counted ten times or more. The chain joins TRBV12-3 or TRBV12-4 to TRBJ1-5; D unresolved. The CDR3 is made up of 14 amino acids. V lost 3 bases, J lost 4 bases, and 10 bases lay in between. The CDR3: CASSFRGENQPQHF. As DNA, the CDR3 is TGTGCCAGCAGTTTCCGGGGAGAGAATCAGCCCCAGCATTTT.

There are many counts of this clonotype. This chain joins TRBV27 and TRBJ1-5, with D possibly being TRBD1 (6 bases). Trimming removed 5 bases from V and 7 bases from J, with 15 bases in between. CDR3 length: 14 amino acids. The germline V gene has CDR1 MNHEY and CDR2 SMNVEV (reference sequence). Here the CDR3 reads CASSLGRGSQPQHF. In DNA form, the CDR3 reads TGTGCCAGCAGTCTGGGGAGGGGGAGCCAGCCCCAGCATTTT.

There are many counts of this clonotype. The chain's CDR3 is CASSLGTENTEAFF. The CDR3 DNA follows: TGTGCCAGCAGCTTAGGGACCGAGAACACTGAAGCTTTCTTT. The chain combines TRBV7-9 with TRBJ1-1; D is uncertain. Deletions cut 1 base from V and 1 base from J, with 7 bases between. The CDR3 totals 14 residues. CDR1 SEHNR and CDR2 FQNEAQ come from the germline V gene (reference sequence).